This T cell receptor beta chain comes out of a study of blood T cells in healthy people across ages. The V gene lost 7 bases and the J gene lost 2 bases, with 9 bases spanning the gap. CDR1 is MNHNS, CDR2 SASEGT, per germline. The CDR3 is 12 amino acids. Findings of the study overall: Both higher diversity and more naive CD4+ cells marked long-lived donors when set against aged donors. Naive T cell percentage strongly correlated with TCR beta diversity.

Sample donors were healthy Caucasian individuals that came from Russia, aged 6 to 90. Sample-barcoded 5' priming and a J-beta primer mix drove a second PCR of roughly 6 to 12 cycles. TCRdb re-analysed the 5' RACE reads in MiXCR, keeping a single row per CDR3 protein. The profile shows 800,000 to 900,000 distinct CDR3 sequences, about 59% of them singletons. Concerning this clonotype itself: Its antigen is still unknown.

What was sequenced was blood. The TCR comes from a man between 25 and 39 years old in good health. The chain joins TRBV6-1 to TRBJ2-7; D is unclear. CDR3 nucleotides: TGTGCCAGCACGGGCTTTACCTACGAGCAGTACTTC. It specifies CASTGFTYEQYF.